A selection of T cell receptor beta chains follows, all from one sample in a study of T cell repertoires in cytomegalovirus infection. MiXCR, applied by TCRdb to the reads, yields one record per CDR3 protein. The profile shows around 100,000 distinct CDR3 sequences, roughly 40% of them singletons. Their antigen targets remain unknown. The sequenced sample was CD8+ T cells from cultured PBMCs, obtained from culture after CMV antigen stimulation. The source is a human donor in good health (CMV status not recorded). Some clones in this sample may be carry-over from other donors' samples. Each CDR3 is given without its conserved first and last residue. D genes are given only for firm matches. The size entry is marked missing in some rows and otherwise reads once, few, many or a size class.

J: TRBJ1-2; size: -; V: TRBV6-5; D: -; length: 12; CDR3: ASSPTPGVEGYT
J: TRBJ2-5; size: -; V: TRBV12-3/TRBV12-4; D: TRBD2; length: 14; CDR3: ASSSLGLAGGETQY
J: TRBJ1-5; size: -; V: TRBV6-1; D: TRBD1; length: 13; CDR3: ASSETGQRNQPQH
J: TRBJ1-2; size: -; V: TRBV6-8; D: TRBD1; length: 13; CDR3: ASSYVTGGRYGYT
J: TRBJ2-7; size: few; V: TRBV4-1; D: -; length: 12; CDR3: ASSQRIQGGEQY
J: TRBJ2-5; size: few; V: TRBV7-8; D: -; length: 11; CDR3: ASSLSDGETQY
J: TRBJ2-5; size: -; V: TRBV29-1; D: -; length: 15; CDR3: SADRDAALTFQETQY
J: TRBJ2-3; size: -; V: TRBV23-1; D: -; length: 18; CDR3: ASSQSPFGGDGGRTDTQY
J: TRBJ2-7; size: -; V: TRBV4-2; D: -; length: 11; CDR3: ASSQGGNGEQY
J: TRBJ1-4; size: many; V: TRBV20-1; D: TRBD1; length: 13; CDR3: SARDLEGGFEKLF
J: TRBJ2-7; size: few; V: TRBV7-6; D: -; length: 12; CDR3: ASSLKDGFYEQY
J: TRBJ2-3; size: few; V: TRBV19; D: TRBD1; length: 14; CDR3: ASTFERRDRADTQY
J: TRBJ1-2; size: -; V: TRBV6-2/TRBV6-3; D: -; length: 10; CDR3: ASRLTGPGYT
J: TRBJ1-2; size: -; V: TRBV4-1; D: -; length: 12; CDR3: ASSQAYDLSGYT
J: TRBJ1-1; size: few; V: TRBV12-3/TRBV12-4; D: -; length: 17; CDR3: ASSLESVWQEGVGAEAF
J: TRBJ1-1; size: -; V: TRBV5-3; D: -; length: 12; CDR3: ASSSDWSYTEAF
J: TRBJ1-2; size: -; V: TRBV19; D: -; length: 10; CDR3: ASTPDSYGYT
J: TRBJ2-3; size: few; V: TRBV7-6; D: -; length: 12; CDR3: ASSAEQGTDTQY
J: TRBJ2-2; size: many; V: TRBV28; D: -; length: 14; CDR3: ASSLWQEEGTGELF
J: TRBJ1-1; size: -; V: TRBV6-8; D: TRBD1; length: 11; CDR3: ASSGTEVTEAF
J: TRBJ2-7; size: -; V: TRBV28; D: -; length: 8; CDR3: ASSDYEQY
J: TRBJ1-1; size: -; V: TRBV7-6; D: -; length: 12; CDR3: PSSLGQTNTEAF
J: TRBJ2-7; size: few; V: TRBV7-9; D: TRBD2; length: 10; CDR3: ASGEGSYEQY
J: TRBJ1-2; size: many; V: TRBV7-2; D: -; length: 10; CDR3: ASSDRSTGYT
J: TRBJ2-3; size: -; V: TRBV27; D: -; length: 12; CDR3: ASSSGLRTDTQY
J: TRBJ2-7; size: -; V: TRBV7-4; D: TRBD1; length: 12; CDR3: ASSLGQNSYEQY
J: TRBJ2-5; size: -; V: TRBV25-1; D: TRBD1; length: 14; CDR3: ASSQLYRGQEETQY
J: TRBJ2-3; size: -; V: TRBV6-1; D: TRBD1; length: 14; CDR3: ASTGQGNTQADTQY
J: TRBJ2-5; size: -; V: TRBV7-9; D: -; length: 11; CDR3: ASSFIREETQY
J: TRBJ1-6; size: few; V: TRBV27; D: TRBD1; length: 13; CDR3: ASSSGTGAGSPLH
J: TRBJ2-7; size: -; V: TRBV11-2; D: -; length: 11; CDR3: ASSLGGTGEQY
J: TRBJ1-1; size: few; V: TRBV7-3; D: TRBD1; length: 14; CDR3: ASSPGTGGPDTEAF
J: TRBJ2-3; size: few; V: TRBV12-3/TRBV12-4; D: -; length: 16; CDR3: ASSLGEEGPTSTDTQY
J: TRBJ2-2; size: -; V: TRBV7-2; D: -; length: 11; CDR3: ASSLAGHGELF
J: TRBJ2-4; size: few; V: TRBV27; D: TRBD1; length: 12; CDR3: ASRSGTGVDIQY
J: TRBJ1-1; size: -; V: TRBV7-9; D: -; length: 12; CDR3: ASSLSAGGEEAF
J: TRBJ2-6; size: -; V: TRBV9; D: TRBD2; length: 16; CDR3: ASSDGWGGYSGANVLT
J: TRBJ1-1; size: few; V: TRBV11-2; D: -; length: 12; CDR3: ASSPQTLNTEAF
J: TRBJ1-5; size: -; V: TRBV27; D: -; length: 11; CDR3: ASSLSVGQPQH
J: TRBJ2-1; size: few; V: TRBV7-6; D: -; length: 13; CDR3: ASSLEGNNYNEQF
J: TRBJ1-1; size: -; V: TRBV2; D: -; length: 10; CDR3: ASIGQNTEAF
J: TRBJ1-1; size: few; V: TRBV27; D: -; length: 11; CDR3: ASSHGTNTEAF
J: TRBJ2-7; size: -; V: TRBV7-9; D: -; length: 10; CDR3: ASSLNLVEQY
J: TRBJ2-3; size: -; V: TRBV10-3; D: -; length: 14; CDR3: AISERRDTYTDTQY
J: TRBJ2-1; size: -; V: TRBV3-1; D: TRBD1; length: 14; CDR3: ASSQGRTGNYNEQF
J: TRBJ2-4; size: few; V: TRBV25-1; D: -; length: 12; CDR3: ASNAGLAKNIQY
J: TRBJ2-1; size: few; V: TRBV4-1; D: -; length: 12; CDR3: ASSQDGGLGEQF
J: TRBJ2-1; size: many; V: TRBV7-6; D: -; length: 13; CDR3: ASSQTGVAYNEQF
J: TRBJ1-4; size: many; V: TRBV12-3/TRBV12-4; D: -; length: 11; CDR3: ASSFFAYEKLF
J: TRBJ2-7; size: few; V: TRBV7-2; D: -; length: 12; CDR3: ASSLVGGLDEQY
J: TRBJ2-1; size: -; V: TRBV20-1; D: TRBD2; length: 13; CDR3: SASRLAGGGDEQF
J: TRBJ2-7; size: few; V: TRBV7-2; D: -; length: 14; CDR3: ASSLGAGDLTYEQY